These 3 T cell receptor beta chains originate from one sample sequenced in a study of OX40 agonist ivuxolimab in advanced cancers. TCRdb keeps only in-frame clones here, not all; method: immunoSEQ multiplex PCR. The sample holds under 95,000 clones, over 90% seen once. The material was CD4+ or CD8+ T cells sorted from blood, obtained in a trial of the OX40 agonist ivuxolimab. These receptor sequences come from an adult with an advanced solid tumor such as melanoma, head and neck, liver or kidney cancer.

This clone is termed large (0.1 to 1%). V is TRBV27 and J is TRBJ2-7, with 10 nucleotides matching TRBD1. Losses at the gene ends were 5 bases for V and 3 bases for J; bases not matched to a gene: 1. The CDR3 length is 13 residues. From germline, CDR1 is MNHEY and CDR2 SMNVEV (reference sequence). The CDR3 DNA reads as TGTGCCAGCAGTGACAGGGGGCTCTACGAGCAGTACTTC. This codes for CASSDRGLYEQYF.

The V gene is TRBV6-1, the J gene TRBJ2-5; 8 bases line up with TRBD2. The germline CDR1 and CDR2 sequences are MNHNS and SASEGT. CDR3 length equals 15 residues. Trimming took 4 bases from V and 1 from J; bases not matched to a gene: 5. The CDR3 sequence: CASSVESGGQETQYF. CDR3 nucleotides: TGTGCCAGCAGTGTAGAGAGCGGGGGCCAAGAGACCCAGTACTTC.

V is TRBV29-1 and J is TRBJ2-2; D uncertain. V was pared by 6 bases and J by 6 bases, with 5 bases between. The CDR3 sequence is 10 residues long. Germline lookup yields CDR1 SQVTM and CDR2 ANQGSEA. CDR3 region: CSVHAGELFF. CDR3 DNA sequence: TGCAGCGTCCATGCCGGGGAGCTGTTTTTT.